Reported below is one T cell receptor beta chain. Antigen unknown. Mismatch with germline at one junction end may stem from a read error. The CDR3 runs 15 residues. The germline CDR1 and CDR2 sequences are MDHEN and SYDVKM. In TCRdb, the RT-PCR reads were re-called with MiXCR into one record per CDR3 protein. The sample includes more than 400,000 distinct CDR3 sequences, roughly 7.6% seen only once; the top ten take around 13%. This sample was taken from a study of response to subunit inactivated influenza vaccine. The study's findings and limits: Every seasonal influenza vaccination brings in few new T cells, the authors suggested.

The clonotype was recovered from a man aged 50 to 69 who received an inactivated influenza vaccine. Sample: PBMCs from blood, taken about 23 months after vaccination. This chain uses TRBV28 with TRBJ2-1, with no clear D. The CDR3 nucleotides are TGCGCCAGCAATGGCGGAGTTAGCTCCTACAATGAGCAGTTCTTC. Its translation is CASNGGVSSYNEQFF.